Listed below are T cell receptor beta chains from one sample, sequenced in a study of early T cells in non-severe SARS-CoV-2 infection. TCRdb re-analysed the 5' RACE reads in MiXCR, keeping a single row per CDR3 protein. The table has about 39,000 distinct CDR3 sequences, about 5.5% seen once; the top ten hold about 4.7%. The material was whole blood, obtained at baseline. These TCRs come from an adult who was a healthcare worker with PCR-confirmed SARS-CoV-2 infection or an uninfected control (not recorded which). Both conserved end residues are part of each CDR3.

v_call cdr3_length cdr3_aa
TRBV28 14 CASSFINGLETQYF
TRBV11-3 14 CASSIAPNTGELFF
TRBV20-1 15 CSARSAAKNTGELFF
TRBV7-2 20 CASSLQWRGLAGGNTGELFF
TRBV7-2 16 CASSPHRGGIDYGYTF
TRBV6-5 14 CASSYRFSTDTQYF
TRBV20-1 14 CSAGPRGGLYEQFF
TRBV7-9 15 CASSSPDGRAHEQYF
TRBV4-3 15 CASSQEGRIFYEQYF
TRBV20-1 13 CSVRALTLETQYF
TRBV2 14 CASNPGQGGVGQYF
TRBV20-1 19 CSAARGPGLAGGGADTQYF
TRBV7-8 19 CASSPTMRSLQSSYNEQFF
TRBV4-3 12 CASSQGSTGYTF
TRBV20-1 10 CSALRETQYF
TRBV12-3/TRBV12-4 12 CASSHGGNEQFF
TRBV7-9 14 CASSPLFGNQPQHF
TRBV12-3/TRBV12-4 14 CASSLYRFHNGQYF
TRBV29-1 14 CSVKTGTGLGEQYF
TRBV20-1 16 CSARVPGASSYNEQFF
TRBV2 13 CASSGTGDSPLHF
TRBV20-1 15 CSARLKRTGGYEQYF
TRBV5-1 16 CASSLFPGASTDTQYF
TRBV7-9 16 CASSFYAGQGNSPLHF
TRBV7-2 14 CASRLGTDNEKLFF
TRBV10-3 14 CAISDSSGDYEQYF
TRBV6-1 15 CASSEARKPSETQYF